The 23 T cell receptor beta chains presented below share a single source sample, sequenced in a study of technical replicates of blood from a handful of donors. Only in-frame clones appear in the TCRdb table, and some are missing; sequencing was by immunoSEQ multiplex PCR. The table shows about 73,000 clones, with 90% occurring only once. Sample: PBMCs. These receptor sequences come from a human donor in good health. Some clones in this sample may be carry-over from other donors' samples.

This clone appeared a single time. Here the CDR3 DNA reads TGTGCCAGCAGCCAAGAAGGAGCAACCCACGCCGAGCAGTACTTC. Translating gives CASSQEGATHAEQYF. V gene TRBV4-2 combines with J gene TRBJ2-7; D uncertain. The CDR3 has 15 amino acids. Germline CDR1 is LGHNA and CDR2 is YNFKEQ. Trimming pared 0 bases from V and 6 bases from J, leaving 15 bases between.

The CDR3 nucleotides read TGTGCCAGCAGCCCCCGCGGCTCTGGAAACACCATATATTTT. Protein sequence: CASSPRGSGNTIYF. The rearrangement joins TRBV7-8 to TRBJ1-3; D remains ambiguous. This CDR3 comprises 14 residues. Between the trimmed V and J ends, which lost 5 bases and 0 bases, there was a span of 8 bases. Germline loops: CDR1 SGHVS, CDR2 FQNEAQ.

The chain links TRBV14 to TRBJ2-7; 10 nucleotides match TRBD1. The germline CDR1 and CDR2 sequences are SGHDN and FVKESK. J was trimmed by 6 bases and V by 2 bases; bases with no gene match: 10. There are 16 residues in the CDR3. CDR3 in amino acids: CASSQFRDRGFREQYF. The CDR3 DNA reads as TGTGCCAGCAGCCAATTCCGGGACAGGGGATTTCGCGAGCAGTACTTC.

V usage is TRBV30 and J usage is TRBJ2-3; D possibly corresponds to TRBD2 (5 bases). Germline V CDR1 and CDR2: GTSNPN, SVGIG (reference sequence). V was pared by 5 bases and J by 0 bases, with 12 bases between. This CDR3 is 14 amino acids long. CDR3 bases: TGTGCCTGGGCTCCCGGGGAAAGCACAGATACGCAGTATTTT. Its translation is CAWAPGESTDTQYF. Full variable domain (remainder filled in from reference TRBV30 and TRBJ2-3): SQTIHQWPATLVQPVGSPLSLECTVEGTSNPNLYWYRQAAGRGLQLLFYSVGIGQISSEVPQNLSASRPQDRQFILSSKKLLLSDSGFYLCAWAPGESTDTQYFGPGTRLTVL.

The genes are TRBV2 and TRBJ1-5; D is undetermined. The CDR3 runs to 13 residues. V lost 6 bases, J lost 4 bases, and 10 bases lay in between. Germline V lookup: CDR1 SNHLY, CDR2 FYNNEI. CDR3 residues: CASRGLGNQPQHF. In DNA form, the CDR3 reads TGTGCCAGCAGAGGTCTCGGGAATCAGCCCCAGCATTTT.

This sequence joins TRBV2 and TRBJ2-5; 8 positions match TRBD2. CDR3 length: 15 residues. V lost 2 bases and J lost 1; bases outside the gene matches: 3. CDR1 is SNHLY and CDR2 is FYNNEI in the germline V gene. Here the CDR3 reads CASSEQRGLQETQYF. The CDR3 DNA reads TGTGCCAGCAGTGAACAGCGGGGGCTCCAAGAGACCCAGTACTTC.

This clone was detected only once. The chain has TRBV25-1 and TRBJ2-1; D is unclear. Germline-derived CDR1 and CDR2 are MGHDK and SYGVNS. V lost 7 bases to trimming and J lost 8 bases, with 6 bases between them. This CDR3 region has 10 residues. For the CDR3, the DNA is TGTGCCAGCAAGAGTCATGAGCAGTTCTTC. Residues: CASKSHEQFF.

This sequence joins TRBV6-1 and TRBJ1-5; a weak D match, TRBD1 (6 bases). V lost 10 bases and J 0 bases, leaving 10 bases between the germline ends. The V gene's germline CDR1 is MNHNS and CDR2 SASEGT. CDR3 size: 13 residues. The CDR3 nucleotides are TGTGCCACTAAGGACAGTAGCAATCAGCCCCAGCATTTT. As protein: CATKDSSNQPQHF.

The chain links TRBV7-2 to TRBJ2-1; 7 nucleotides match TRBD2. Trimming took 0 bases from V and 7 from J; bases not matched to a gene: 0. The CDR3 consists of 13 residues. Germline lookup yields CDR1 SGHTA and CDR2 FQGNSA. The CDR3 coding sequence is TGTGCCAGCAGCTTAGCGGGGGGGAATGAGCAGTTCTTC. Translated: CASSLAGGNEQFF.

This chain links TRBV29-1 with TRBJ1-1; D call uncertain. With 5 bases removed from V and 2 bases from J, the gap between germline ends came to 9 bases. The V gene's germline CDR1 is SQVTM and CDR2 ANQGSEA. This CDR3 has 12 residues. The CDR3 bases are TGCAGCGTTTCTCCGGGTAACACTGAAGCTTTCTTT. It encodes CSVSPGNTEAFF.

V usage is TRBV6-6 and J usage is TRBJ1-2; 12 bases are shared with TRBD1. J gave up 4 bases and V 8 bases, and 5 bases lay outside the gene matches. This CDR3 is built from 14 residues. The germline gives CDR1 MNHNY, CDR2 SVGAGI (reference sequence). The DNA of the CDR3 is TGTGCCAGCCGCCGGGACAGGGGGCTCTATGGCTACACCTTC. This translates into CASRRDRGLYGYTF.

Only a few counts were recorded for this clone. The chain carries TRBV27 and TRBJ1-5; 9 nucleotides match TRBD1. Germline V gives CDR1 MNHEY, CDR2 SMNVEV (reference sequence). The CDR3 contains 12 residues. With V trimmed by 8 bases and J by 5 bases, 1 base remained unmatched. CDR3 coding DNA: TGTGCCAGCTGGACAGGGGATCAGCCCCAGCATTTT. This codes for CASWTGDQPQHF.

This clone showed up just once. V and J are TRBV7-2 and TRBJ2-1; the match to TRBD2 covers 8 bases. V lost 6 bases, J lost 5 bases, and 3 bases stayed unmatched. The CDR3 runs to 13 residues. The germline V gene encodes CDR1 SGHTA and CDR2 FQGNSA. The CDR3 coding sequence is TGTGCCAGCAGAATCGGGGGGGACAATGAGCAGTTCTTC. This codes for CASRIGGDNEQFF.

The chain links TRBV9 to TRBJ2-3; 11 nucleotides align to TRBD2. V trimming: 4 bases; J trimming: 2 bases; junction bases outside the gene matches: 9. CDR1 and CDR2 from the germline V gene are SGDLS and YYNGEE. CDR3 length: 17 amino acids. The CDR3 loop is CASSPRGLAGYTDTQYF. CDR3 bases: TGTGCCAGCAGCCCCCGAGGACTAGCGGGTTACACAGATACGCAGTATTTT.

This chain connects TRBV6-5 to TRBJ1-5, with D possibly TRBD1 on 6 matching bases. In germline, CDR1 is MNHEY, CDR2 SVGAGI. V gave up 6 bases and J gave up 1 base, with 10 bases separating them. The CDR3 is 14 residues long. CDR3 nucleotides: TGTGCCAGCAGGACAGACAGGAGCAATCAGCCCCAGCATTTT. Protein product: CASRTDRSNQPQHF.

The rearrangement uses TRBV10-3 and TRBJ1-1, with D hard to call. Germline values: CDR1 ENHRY, CDR2 SYGVKD. The CDR3 is 11 amino acids. V lost 6 bases, J lost 5 bases, and 7 bases lay in between. CDR3 residues: CAIRRATEAFF. CDR3 coding DNA: TGTGCCATCAGGAGGGCTACTGAAGCTTTCTTT.

As regards this clone: The sample contains more than one DNA sequence encoding this CDR3. The CDR3 protein is CASSYSTGGWNYGYTF. The CDR3 nucleotides read TGTGCCAGCAGTTACTCGACAGGGGGCTGGAACTATGGCTACACCTTC. The V and J genes are TRBV6-5 and TRBJ1-2, with 10 bases matching TRBD1. J gave up 2 bases and V 0 bases, and 3 bases lay outside the gene matches. This CDR3 contains 16 residues. The germline V gene has CDR1 MNHEY and CDR2 SVGAGI.

The chain employs TRBV2 and TRBJ2-3, with 10 bases identical to TRBD2. The germline V gene has CDR1 SNHLY and CDR2 FYNNEI. V lost 2 bases and J lost 5; bases outside the gene matches: 7. This CDR3 is built from 16 residues. In nucleotides, the CDR3 is TGTGCCAGCAGTGAACAGGCAGCGGGGGGGCAAGATACGCAGTATTTT. Translating gives CASSEQAAGGQDTQYF.

The chain employs TRBV19 and TRBJ2-1; no clear D gene. Germline V gene lookup returns CDR1 LNHDA and CDR2 SQIVND (reference sequence). V dropped 10 bases and J dropped 8 bases, with 21 bases sitting between them. The CDR3 covers 14 residues. The CDR3 region has the DNA TGTGCCACCTACAGTTTGCCCTCCCCCGATGAGCAGTTCTTC. Protein: CATYSLPSPDEQFF.

J is TRBJ2-3 and V is TRBV6-4; D possibly corresponds to TRBD2 (6 bases). CDR1 is MRHNA and CDR2 is SNTAGT in the germline V gene. V lost 5 bases and J 8 bases, leaving 20 bases between the germline ends. The CDR3 has 15 residues. The CDR3 spells CASSSRLALSGTQYF. As DNA, the CDR3 is TGTGCCAGCAGTTCTCGGCTAGCGCTCTCAGGTACGCAGTATTTT.

V gene TRBV18 combines with J gene TRBJ2-1; possible D gene TRBD2, 5 bases. CDR1 and CDR2 (germline): KGHSH, LQKENI. The CDR3 sequence is 15 residues long. V shed 5 bases and J shed 0 bases, with 11 bases lying between them. The CDR3 coding sequence is TGTGCCAGCTCAGGGCCGGGATCCTCCTACAATGAGCAGTTCTTC. Protein product: CASSGPGSSYNEQFF.

The CDR3 DNA reads as TGCAGCGTGCTCAGCCGGGACAGGGAACAAGCCTCTCTTGACGGGGAGCTGTTTTTT. It specifies CSVLSRDREQASLDGELFF. V is TRBV29-1 and J is TRBJ2-2, with TRBD1 matching 9 bases. The CDR3 loop spans 19 amino acids. The V and J ends lost 6 bases and 7 bases, in that order; junction bases with no gene match: 24. The germline V gene has CDR1 SQVTM and CDR2 ANQGSEA.

The chain has TRBV2 and TRBJ1-3; 9 positions agree with TRBD1. The V segment lost 6 bases and the J segment 0 bases; nucleotides outside the gene matches: 3. The CDR3 sequence is 15 residues long. In germline, CDR1 is SNHLY, CDR2 FYNNEI. The CDR3: CASRVTGGSGNTIYF. CDR3 bases: TGTGCCAGCAGGGTGACAGGGGGCTCTGGAAACACCATATATTTT.